Below are 14 T cell receptor beta chains sequenced from a single sample in a study of blood T cell repertoires in COVID-19. Clones were read by immunoSEQ multiplex PCR, and TCRdb kept only the in-frame ones, dropping some. The repertoire includes 250,000 to 300,000 clones, approximately 80% of them detected once, and 4.2% sits in the top ten. Specimen: peripheral blood. These receptor sequences come from a man aged 55 to 70 with acute or convalescent COVID-19.

This clone has a handful of counts. The chain links TRBV5-4 to TRBJ2-7, with 9 bases identical to TRBD2. The V gene end was trimmed by 3 bases and the J gene end by 7 bases; junction bases not matched to a gene: 8. Germline CDR1 and CDR2: SGHNT and YYREEE (reference sequence). This CDR3 comprises 14 residues. As DNA, the CDR3 is TGTGCCAGCAGCTGGGGCAGAGCGGGGGGTGAGCAGTACTTC. Amino acid sequence: CASSWGRAGGEQYF.

This clone was recorded once. This chain joins TRBV29-1 and TRBJ1-1; TRBD1 might be the D (5 bases). V was cut by 3 bases and J by 2 bases, with 13 bases left in between. This CDR3 region has 14 residues. Per the germline V gene, CDR1 is SQVTM and CDR2 is ANQGSEA. The CDR3 nucleotides read TGCAGCGTTGAGGCAGGGCGTCCAAACACTGAAGCTTTCTTT. Protein sequence: CSVEAGRPNTEAFF.

V usage is TRBV27 and J usage is TRBJ1-5; D remains ambiguous. Trimming cost V 2 bases and J 7 bases, with 9 bases left between them. The length of the CDR3 is 13 residues. The germline gives CDR1 MNHEY, CDR2 SMNVEV (reference sequence). The CDR3 bases are TGTGCCAGCAGTTTAATTGGTCGGCAGCCCCAGCATTTT. Translating it yields CASSLIGRQPQHF.

The chain combines TRBV7-2 with TRBJ2-4; tentative D call: TRBD2 (6 bases). Between the trimmed V and J ends, which lost 1 base and 1 base, there was a span of 8 bases. Looked up from germline, CDR1 is SGHTA and CDR2 is FQGNSA. The CDR3 runs 15 residues. CDR3 protein: CASSLGGVAKNIQYF. CDR3 nucleotide sequence: TGTGCCAGCAGCTTAGGGGGGGTTGCCAAAAACATTCAGTACTTC.

This chain's CDR3 is CAISQTSNEQFF. In nucleotides, the CDR3 is TGTGCCATCAGTCAGACTAGCAATGAGCAGTTCTTC. V is TRBV10-3 and J is TRBJ2-1; tentatively, D is TRBD2 (6 bases). CDR1 and CDR2 from the germline V gene are ENHRY and SYGVKD. This CDR3 has 12 residues. Trimming took 5 bases from V and 6 from J, leaving 8 bases between them.

For this clone: This may come from a read error, since a much larger clone is one base off. Other DNA sequences from this sample encode an identical CDR3 as well. The V gene is TRBV6-5, the J gene TRBJ1-2, with D perhaps TRBD1 (6 bases). CDR1 and CDR2 from the germline V gene are MNHEY and SVGAGI. The CDR3 has 13 amino acids. With 6 bases removed from V and 2 bases from J, the gap between germline ends came to 10 bases. The CDR3 DNA sequence: TGTGCCAGCAGGCCCGGACAGAACTATGGCTACACCTTC. Its protein is CASRPGQNYGYTF.

The chain combines TRBV27 with TRBJ2-2; 8 nucleotides align to TRBD1. The trim removed 7 bases at V and 6 bases at J, leaving 4 bases unmatched. The CDR3 covers 13 residues. Per germline, CDR1 MNHEY and CDR2 SMNVEV (reference sequence). The CDR3 region has the DNA TGTGCCAGCACCTTACAGGGGGCCGGGGAGCTGTTTTTT. It encodes CASTLQGAGELFF.

The chain uses TRBV7-8 and TRBJ1-5; perhaps TRBD1 as D (5 bases). The CDR3 contains 17 residues. From germline, CDR1 is SGHVS and CDR2 FQNEAQ. The germline V and J ends were trimmed by 2 bases and 3 bases, with 17 bases remaining between them. This CDR3 is CASSLRPGGHDNQPQHF. In DNA, the CDR3 is TGTGCCAGCAGCTTAAGACCCGGCGGACACGACAATCAGCCCCAGCATTTT.

The chain recombines TRBV28 with TRBJ1-1; D uncertain. Germline lookup yields CDR1 MDHEN and CDR2 SYDVKM. This CDR3 has 13 residues. V lost 6 bases and J lost 1, with 9 bases in between. CDR3: CASRIDANTEAFF. The CDR3 DNA is TGTGCCAGCAGGATAGATGCGAACACTGAAGCTTTCTTT.

The V call is TRBV5-4, the J call TRBJ2-5, with 9 bases aligning to TRBD1. This CDR3 has 15 amino acids. J lost 4 bases, V lost 4 bases, and 8 bases had no gene match. Germline V lookup: CDR1 SGHNT, CDR2 YYREEE (reference sequence). This CDR3 is CASSPVQGQGETQYF. The CDR3 coding sequence is TGTGCCAGCAGCCCGGTGCAGGGACAGGGAGAGACCCAGTACTTC.

V and J are TRBV6-2 or TRBV6-3 and TRBJ1-1; possibly TRBD1 for D (5 bases). V was clipped by 0 bases and J by 4 bases, with 12 bases between them. The CDR3 runs 15 residues. CDR1 and CDR2 (germline): MNHEY, SVGEGT. The CDR3 is CASSYSPRASTEAFF. The CDR3 coding sequence is TGTGCCAGCAGTTACTCCCCCAGGGCGAGCACTGAAGCTTTCTTT.

The V call is TRBV7-9, the J call TRBJ1-1, with D tentatively TRBD1 (6 bases). The germline gives CDR1 SEHNR, CDR2 FQNEAQ (reference sequence). V was pared by 5 bases and J by 10 bases, with 14 bases between. This CDR3 is 12 amino acids long. CDR3 sequence: CASSQRGYGAFF. The CDR3 nucleotides are TGTGCCAGCAGCCAAAGGGGGTATGGAGCTTTCTTT.

CDR3 coding DNA: TGTGCCAGCAGCGGCACGACAGGGTGGGGGGAGACCCAGTACTTC. Protein product: CASSGTTGWGETQYF. The rearrangement uses TRBV7-9 and TRBJ2-5; 7 bases map to TRBD1. The CDR3 has 15 residues. V shed 5 bases, J shed 5 bases, and the junction held 11 bases outside the gene matches. The germline V gene encodes CDR1 SEHNR and CDR2 FQNEAQ (reference sequence). Drawing the rest from reference TRBV7-9 and TRBJ2-5, the complete variable domain is DTGVSQNPRHKITKRGQNVTFRCDPISEHNRLYWYRQTLGQGPEFLTYFQNEAQLEKSRLLSDRFSAERPKGSFSTLEIQRTEQGDSAMYLCASSGTTGWGETQYFGPGTRLLVL.

CDR3 nucleotides: TGTGCCAGCAGCCAAGAGGTAGCGGGAGGCCGGGGGGAGCTGTTTTTT. This gives the protein CASSQEVAGGRGELFF. The chain carries TRBV4-2 and TRBJ2-2, with TRBD2 identical over 10 bases. Trimming removed 0 bases from V and 8 bases from J; junction bases left unmatched: 6. From germline, CDR1 is LGHNA and CDR2 YNFKEQ. This CDR3 is built from 16 residues.